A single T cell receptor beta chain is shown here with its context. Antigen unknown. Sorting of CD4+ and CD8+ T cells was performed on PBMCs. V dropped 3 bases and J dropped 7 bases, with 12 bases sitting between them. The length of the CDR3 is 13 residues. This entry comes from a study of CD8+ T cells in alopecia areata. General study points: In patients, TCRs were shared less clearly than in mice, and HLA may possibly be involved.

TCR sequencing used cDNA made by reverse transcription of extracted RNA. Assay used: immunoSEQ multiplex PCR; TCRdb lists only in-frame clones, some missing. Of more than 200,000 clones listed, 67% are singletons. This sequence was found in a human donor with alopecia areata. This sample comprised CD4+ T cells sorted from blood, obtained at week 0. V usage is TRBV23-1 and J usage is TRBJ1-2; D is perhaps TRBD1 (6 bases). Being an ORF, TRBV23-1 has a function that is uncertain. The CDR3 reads CASSQGRGCGYTF. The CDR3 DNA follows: TGCGCCAGCAGTCAGGGCAGGGGATGTGGCTACACCTTC.